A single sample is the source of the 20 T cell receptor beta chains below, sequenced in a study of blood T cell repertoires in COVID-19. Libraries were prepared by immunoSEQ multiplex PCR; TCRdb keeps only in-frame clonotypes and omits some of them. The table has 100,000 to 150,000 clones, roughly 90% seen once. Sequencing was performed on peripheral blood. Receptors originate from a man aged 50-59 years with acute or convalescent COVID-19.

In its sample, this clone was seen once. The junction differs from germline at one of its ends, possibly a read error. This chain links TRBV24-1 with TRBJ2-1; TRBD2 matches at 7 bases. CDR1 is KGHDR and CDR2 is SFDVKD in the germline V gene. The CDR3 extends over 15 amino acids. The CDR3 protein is CATSDPGRSFNEQFF. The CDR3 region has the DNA TGTGCCACCAGTGACCCCGGGAGGTCCTTCAATGAGCAGTTCTTC.

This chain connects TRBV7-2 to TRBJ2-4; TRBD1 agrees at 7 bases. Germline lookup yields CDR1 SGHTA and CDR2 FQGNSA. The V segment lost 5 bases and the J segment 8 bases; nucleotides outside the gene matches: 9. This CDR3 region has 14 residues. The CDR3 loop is CASSVAGGKDIQYF. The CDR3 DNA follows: TGTGCCAGCAGCGTCGCAGGGGGAAAGGACATTCAGTACTTC. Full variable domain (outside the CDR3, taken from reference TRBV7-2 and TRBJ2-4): GAGVSQSPSNKVTEKGKDVELRCDPISGHTALYWYRQSLGQGLEFLIYFQGNSAPDKSGLPSDRFSAERTGGSVSTLTIQRTQQEDSAVYLCASSVAGGKDIQYFGAGTRLSVL.

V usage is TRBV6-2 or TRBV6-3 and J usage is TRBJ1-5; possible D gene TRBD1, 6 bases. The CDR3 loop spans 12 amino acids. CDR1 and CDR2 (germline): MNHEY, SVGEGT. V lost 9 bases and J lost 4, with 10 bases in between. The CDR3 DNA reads TGTGCCAGTAGTACAGGGAATCAGCCCCAGCATTTT. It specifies CASSTGNQPQHF.

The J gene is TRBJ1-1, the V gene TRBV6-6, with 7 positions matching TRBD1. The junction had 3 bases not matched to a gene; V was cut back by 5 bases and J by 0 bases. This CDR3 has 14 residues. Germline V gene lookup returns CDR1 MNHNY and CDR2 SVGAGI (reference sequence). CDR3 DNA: TGTGCCAGCAGTCGACAGGGCATGAACACTGAAGCTTTCTTT. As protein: CASSRQGMNTEAFF.

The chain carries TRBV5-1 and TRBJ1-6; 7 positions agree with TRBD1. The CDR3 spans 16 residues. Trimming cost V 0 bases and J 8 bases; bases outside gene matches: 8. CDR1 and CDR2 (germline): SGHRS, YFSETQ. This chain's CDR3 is CASSLGPGQIDSPLHF. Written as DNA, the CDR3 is TGCGCCAGCAGCTTGGGACCGGGACAGATCGATTCACCCCTCCACTTT.

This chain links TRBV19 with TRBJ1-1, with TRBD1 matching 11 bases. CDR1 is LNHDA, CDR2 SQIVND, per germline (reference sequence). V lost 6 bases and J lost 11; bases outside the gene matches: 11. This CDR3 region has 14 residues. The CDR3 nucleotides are TGTGCCAGTAGCTCGGACAGGGGGCGGGGTAAGGCTTTCTTT. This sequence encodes CASSSDRGRGKAFF.

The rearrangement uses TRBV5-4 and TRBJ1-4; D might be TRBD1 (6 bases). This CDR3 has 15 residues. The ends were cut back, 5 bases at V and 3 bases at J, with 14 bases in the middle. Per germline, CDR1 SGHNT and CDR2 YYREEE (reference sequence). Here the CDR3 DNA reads TGTGCCAGCAGTTTATCAGGGGCGGCTAATGAAAAACTGTTTTTT. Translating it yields CASSLSGAANEKLFF.

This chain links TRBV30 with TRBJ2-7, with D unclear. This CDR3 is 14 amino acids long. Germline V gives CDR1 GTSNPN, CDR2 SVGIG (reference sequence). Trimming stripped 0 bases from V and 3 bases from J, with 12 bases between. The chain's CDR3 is CAWSVGHRIYEQYF. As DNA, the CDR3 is TGTGCCTGGAGTGTGGGCCACAGAATCTACGAGCAGTACTTC.

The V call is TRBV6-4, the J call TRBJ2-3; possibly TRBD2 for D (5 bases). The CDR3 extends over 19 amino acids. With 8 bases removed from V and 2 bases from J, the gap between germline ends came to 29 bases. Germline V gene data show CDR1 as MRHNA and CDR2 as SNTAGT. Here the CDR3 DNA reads TGTGCCAGCCTCGCGGTATGGAGGTTTGAGGAGCAAGACACAGATACGCAGTATTTT. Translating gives CASLAVWRFEEQDTDTQYF.

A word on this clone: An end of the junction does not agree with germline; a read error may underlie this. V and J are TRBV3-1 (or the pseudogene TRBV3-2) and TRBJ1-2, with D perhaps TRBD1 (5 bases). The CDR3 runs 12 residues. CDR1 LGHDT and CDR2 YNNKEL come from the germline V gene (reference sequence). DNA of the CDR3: TGTGCCAGCAGCCAAGTGGAGGGGCTGGCCTTCTTC. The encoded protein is CASSQVEGLAFF.

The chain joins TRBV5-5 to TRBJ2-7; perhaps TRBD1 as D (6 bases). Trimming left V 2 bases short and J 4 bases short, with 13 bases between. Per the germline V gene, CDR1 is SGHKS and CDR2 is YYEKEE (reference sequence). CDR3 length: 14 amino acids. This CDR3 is CASSFAQGEYEQYF. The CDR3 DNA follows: TGTGCCAGCAGCTTCGCACAGGGAGAGTACGAGCAGTACTTC.

The CDR3 DNA reads TGTGCCAGCAGCTCAAACGGACAGGCTGGGGAGACCCAGTACTTC. This translates into CASSSNGQAGETQYF. The genes are TRBV7-7 and TRBJ2-5; 7 positions agree with TRBD1. CDR1 is SSHAT and CDR2 is FNYEAQ in the germline V gene (reference sequence). The CDR3 sequence is 15 residues long. V shed 4 bases, J shed 5 bases, and the junction held 10 bases outside the gene matches.

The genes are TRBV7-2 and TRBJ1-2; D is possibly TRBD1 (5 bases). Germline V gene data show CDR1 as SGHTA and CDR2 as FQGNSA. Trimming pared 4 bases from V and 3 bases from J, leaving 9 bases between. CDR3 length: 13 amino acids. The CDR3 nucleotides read TGTGCCAGCAGCTCACGCAGGGACTATGGCTACACCTTC. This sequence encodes CASSSRRDYGYTF. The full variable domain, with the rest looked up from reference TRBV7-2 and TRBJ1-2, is GAGVSQSPSNKVTEKGKDVELRCDPISGHTALYWYRQSLGQGLEFLIYFQGNSAPDKSGLPSDRFSAERTGGSVSTLTIQRTQQEDSAVYLCASSSRRDYGYTFGSGTRLTVV.

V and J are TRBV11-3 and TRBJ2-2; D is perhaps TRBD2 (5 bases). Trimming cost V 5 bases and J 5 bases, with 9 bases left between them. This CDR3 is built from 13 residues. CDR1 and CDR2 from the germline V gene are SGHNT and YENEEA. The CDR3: CASSPLATGELFF. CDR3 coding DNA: TGTGCCAGCAGCCCGCTAGCTACCGGGGAGCTGTTTTTT.

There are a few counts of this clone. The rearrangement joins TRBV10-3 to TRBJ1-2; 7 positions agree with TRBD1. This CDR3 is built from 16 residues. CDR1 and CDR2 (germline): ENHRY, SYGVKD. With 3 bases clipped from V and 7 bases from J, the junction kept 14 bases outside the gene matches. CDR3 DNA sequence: TGTGCCATCAGTGACCAAACCGGGACAGCGATTCGTGGCTACACCTTC. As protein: CAISDQTGTAIRGYTF.

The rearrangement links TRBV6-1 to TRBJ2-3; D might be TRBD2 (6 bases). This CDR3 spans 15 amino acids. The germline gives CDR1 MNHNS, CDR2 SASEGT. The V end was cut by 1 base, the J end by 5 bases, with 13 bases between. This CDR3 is CASSEVGGVVDTQYF. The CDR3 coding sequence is TGTGCCAGCAGTGAAGTGGGGGGAGTGGTAGATACGCAGTATTTT.

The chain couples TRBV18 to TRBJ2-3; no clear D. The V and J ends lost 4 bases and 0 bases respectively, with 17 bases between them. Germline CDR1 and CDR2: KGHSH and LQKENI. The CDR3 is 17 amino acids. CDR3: CASSLPGRPASTDTQYF. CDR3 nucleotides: TGTGCCAGCTCACTCCCGGGTCGGCCGGCAAGCACAGATACGCAGTATTTT.

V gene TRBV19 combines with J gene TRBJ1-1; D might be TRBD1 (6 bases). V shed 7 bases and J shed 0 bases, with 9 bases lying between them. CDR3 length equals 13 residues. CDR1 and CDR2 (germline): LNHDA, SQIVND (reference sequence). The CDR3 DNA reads TGTGCCAGTATGTGGACAGTGAACACTGAAGCTTTCTTT. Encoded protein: CASMWTVNTEAFF.

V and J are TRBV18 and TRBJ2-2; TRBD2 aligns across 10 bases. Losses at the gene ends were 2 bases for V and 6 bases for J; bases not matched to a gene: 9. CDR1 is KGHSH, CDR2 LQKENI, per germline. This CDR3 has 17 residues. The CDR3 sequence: CASSPYVASGSAGELFF. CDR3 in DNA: TGTGCCAGCTCACCATACGTGGCTAGCGGGAGTGCCGGGGAGCTGTTTTTT.

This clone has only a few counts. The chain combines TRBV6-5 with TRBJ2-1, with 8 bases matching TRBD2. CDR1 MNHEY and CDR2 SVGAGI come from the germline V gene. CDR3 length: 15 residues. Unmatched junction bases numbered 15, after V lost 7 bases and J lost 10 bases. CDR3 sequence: CASTHGAGGPLEQFF. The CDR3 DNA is TGTGCCAGCACCCACGGGGCGGGAGGCCCGTTGGAGCAGTTCTTC.